The rows below give T cell receptor beta chains drawn from one sample of a study of blood T cell repertoires in COVID-19. Data came from immunoSEQ multiplex PCR; TCRdb stores just in-frame clones and leaves some out. The profile covers some 350,000 clones, with roughly 86% appearing a single time and roughly 3.1% taken by the ten largest. The sample comprised peripheral blood. The receptors here all came from a human donor in a cohort sampled during active COVID-19. Both conserved end residues are part of each CDR3. D genes are given only for firm matches. Some rows have no size entry. The others give once, few or many, or a class for an expanded clone.

D,size,V,J,DNA,CDR3
TRBD1,NA,TRBV18,TRBJ1-1,TGTGCCACCCAGGGACAGGGGAACACTGAAGCTTTCTTT,CATQGQGNTEAFF
NA,few,TRBV14,TRBJ1-1,TGTGCCAGCAGCCCTAGAGGGTTACGAACTGAAGCTTTCTTT,CASSPRGLRTEAFF
TRBD1,once,TRBV5-1,TRBJ1-5,TGCGCCAGCAGCCCTGAGACAGGGGAGGATCAGCCCCAGCATTTT,CASSPETGEDQPQHF
NA,NA,TRBV27,TRBJ2-7,TGTGCCAGCAGTCCGACGACAGGCTACGAGCAGTACTTC,CASSPTTGYEQYF
TRBD2,NA,TRBV18,TRBJ2-1,TGTGCCAGCTCACCACAGGCTAGCGGGGGAAACAATGAGCAGTTCTTC,CASSPQASGGNNEQFF
TRBD2,NA,TRBV29-1,TRBJ2-3,TGCAGCGTTGAAGGGACTAGCGGCTACCGCACAGATACGCAGTATTTT,CSVEGTSGYRTDTQYF
TRBD2,NA,TRBV24-1,TRBJ2-7,TGTGCCGGGACCGGGACTACCTACGAGCAGTACTTC,CAGTGTTYEQYF
NA,NA,TRBV19,TRBJ1-1,TGTGCCAGTAGTACCTCATCCCAGGGGTATGGTGAAGCTTTCTTT,CASSTSSQGYGEAFF
TRBD2,NA,TRBV30,TRBJ2-7,TGTGCCTGGAGCCCCGGTCCGGGGGGGAGGAACTTC,CAWSPGPGGRNF
NA,once,TRBV5-1,TRBJ2-7,TGCGCCAGCAGCTTGGCCGGGGGATCCTACGAGCAGTACTTC,CASSLAGGSYEQYF
TRBD1,NA,TRBV2,TRBJ1-2,TGTGCCAGCAGTTCTCCCCTGGACAGGGGGCATAACTATGGCTACACCTTC,CASSSPLDRGHNYGYTF
NA,NA,TRBV7-9,TRBJ2-1,TGTGCCAGCAGCTTAGGAGGGGGGGTTGAGTTCTTC,CASSLGGGVEFF
TRBD1,once,TRBV5-1,TRBJ2-2,TGCGCCAGCAGCTTGGTACAGGGGGCAGGCGGGGAGCTGTTTTTT,CASSLVQGAGGELFF
TRBD1,NA,TRBV4-1,TRBJ2-3,TGCGCCAGCAGCCCAAGCCCAATTGACAGGGCCGCAGATACGCAGTATTTT,CASSPSPIDRAADTQYF
TRBD1,NA,TRBV3-1/TRBV3-2,TRBJ2-5,TGTGCCAGCAGCCAAAACCTAGGGACAGGGGAAGAGACCCAGTACTTC,CASSQNLGTGEETQYF
TRBD1,NA,TRBV19,TRBJ1-1,TGTGCCAGTAGTATAACCGGGACAGACATGAACACTGAAGCTTTCTTT,CASSITGTDMNTEAFF
NA,NA,TRBV24-1,TRBJ2-2,TGTGCCACCAGTGATTTGCCGGCCGGGACCGGGGAGCTGTTTTTT,CATSDLPAGTGELFF
NA,NA,TRBV5-1,TRBJ2-7,TGCGCCAGCAGCCTACTTCCCGGGTTAACCTACGAGCAGTACTTC,CASSLLPGLTYEQYF
TRBD1,NA,TRBV6-5,TRBJ2-7,TGTGCCAGCAAGAGGGACAGTACATTCGACGAGCAGTACTTC,CASKRDSTFDEQYF
TRBD1,NA,TRBV27,TRBJ2-3,TGTGCCAGCAGTTTGGACAGGGCGACAGATACGCAGTATTTT,CASSLDRATDTQYF
TRBD1,NA,TRBV5-1,TRBJ1-4,TGCGCCAGCAGTTCCCAGACCGGGACAGGTATTGAAAAACTGTTTTTT,CASSSQTGTGIEKLFF
TRBD2,NA,TRBV2,TRBJ2-3,TGTGCCAGCAGTGAAGCGAAAATAGCGGGGGGGGATACGCAGTATTTT,CASSEAKIAGGDTQYF
TRBD2,NA,TRBV25-1,TRBJ2-1,TGTGCCAGCAGTGAAGGGCCTAGCGGGAGGGGTGAGCAGTTCTTC,CASSEGPSGRGEQFF
NA,NA,TRBV28,TRBJ1-3,TGTGCCACCGCGGCAACGGGAAACACCATATATTTT,CATAATGNTIYF
TRBD1,NA,TRBV10-3,TRBJ1-2,TGTGCCATCAGTGAGTCGGACAGGATTGGGGGCTACACCTTC,CAISESDRIGGYTF
TRBD2,NA,TRBV4-1,TRBJ2-3,TGCGCCAGCAGCCAACGGGGCGGGGGGGCGGCAGATACGCAGTATTTT,CASSQRGGGAADTQYF
NA,few,TRBV7-9,TRBJ2-2,TGTGCCACCTGGATGGGTGGGCCCGGGGAGCTGTTTTTT,CATWMGGPGELFF
TRBD2,NA,TRBV5-1,TRBJ2-5,TGCGCCAGCAGCTTGGGGGTAGCGGGACTCCAAGAGACCCAGTACTTC,CASSLGVAGLQETQYF
NA,NA,TRBV28,TRBJ1-3,TGTGCCAGCAGTTTAACGGGGGACACCATATATTTT,CASSLTGDTIYF
NA,NA,TRBV2,TRBJ1-5,TGTGCCAGCAGACGAACACCCGGGGGCAATCAGCCCCAGCATTTT,CASRRTPGGNQPQHF
NA,NA,TRBV4-1,TRBJ2-5,TGCGCCAGCAGCCCGTGGTTGAGGGAGACCCAGTACTTC,CASSPWLRETQYF
NA,NA,TRBV7-2,TRBJ1-1,TGTGCCAGCAGCTTAGGGGCGAACACTGAAGCTTTCTTT,CASSLGANTEAFF
NA,NA,TRBV7-3,TRBJ1-1,TGTGCCAGCAGCCGAACGACAGGTGGGGACGCTTTCTTT,CASSRTTGGDAFF
NA,NA,TRBV3-1/TRBV3-2,TRBJ1-3,TGTGCCAGCAGGAAAAGCCCCCACAGGGAGGGTTCTGGAAACACCATATATTTT,CASRKSPHREGSGNTIYF
NA,NA,TRBV19,TRBJ1-2,TGTGCCAGTAGCCCCCCGGGGGGCGTAGGCTACACCTTC,CASSPPGGVGYTF
TRBD2,NA,TRBV20-1,TRBJ2-3,TGCAGTGCTAGTGCTAGCGGGGGGTCTTTCACAGATACGCAGTATTTT,CSASASGGSFTDTQYF
NA,once,TRBV7-8,TRBJ2-7,TGTGCCAGCAGCTTACGACAAGATAGCGGAGCCTACGAGCAGTACTTC,CASSLRQDSGAYEQYF
TRBD1,few,TRBV19,TRBJ1-6,TGTGCCAGTAGTATTAGGACAGGGGATTCACCCCTCCACTTT,CASSIRTGDSPLHF
NA,NA,TRBV12-3/TRBV12-4,TRBJ1-2,TGTGCCAGCAGTTTTGCACCCGGCTATGGCTACACCTTC,CASSFAPGYGYTF
TRBD1,NA,TRBV5-1,TRBJ1-4,TGCGCCAGCAGCTTGCGGGGGACAGGGCGTGAAAAACTGTTTTTT,CASSLRGTGREKLFF
NA,NA,TRBV6-5,TRBJ2-2,TGTGCCAGCAGCGCGACAGCCAACACCGGGGAGCTGTTTTTT,CASSATANTGELFF
TRBD2,NA,TRBV27,TRBJ2-1,TGTGCCAGCAGTTCCGCCACCGGGACTAGCGTTGGTGAGCAGTTCTTC,CASSSATGTSVGEQFF
TRBD2,NA,TRBV24-1,TRBJ2-3,TGTGCCACCAGTGATTCGGGTAGCGGGAGAATACGAGGTTTCACAGATACGCAGTATTTT,CATSDSGSGRIRGFTDTQYF
TRBD1,once,TRBV25-1,TRBJ1-4,TGTGCCAGCAGTGAATGGGGGACAGGGGTGGAAAAACTGTTTTTT,CASSEWGTGVEKLFF